These 18 T cell receptor beta chains were all obtained from the same sample, sequenced in a study of cytomegalovirus exposure and HLA in healthy donors (dated by TCRdb to the late 2010s). The method behind the library was the immunoSEQ multiplex PCR assay. A mixture of 60 forward primers for TCR Vbeta segments and 13 reverse primers for TCR Jbeta segments was used in the multiplex PCR. The immuneACCESS repertoire file appears here via TCRdb, limited to in-frame rearrangements. These files lack a portion of the clones; in checked studies, under half of the deficit traces to unresolved V genes, and the cause of the others is not known. A total of about 160,000 clones appear in this sample, roughly 85% of them only once. 8% to 10% of the sample is in the top ten clones. What was sequenced was PBMCs. The source of these receptors is a male donor in good health and CMV-seropositive.

The genes are TRBV29-1 and TRBJ1-3; possibly TRBD1 for D (5 bases). The germline V gene encodes CDR1 SQVTM and CDR2 ANQGSEA. The V end lost 6 bases, the J end lost 0 bases, and 12 bases lay between the germline ends. This CDR3 spans 14 amino acids. This CDR3 reads CSVQVPLSGNTIYF. DNA of the CDR3: TGCAGCGTACAGGTCCCCCTCTCTGGAAACACCATATATTTT.

The chain couples TRBV9 to TRBJ1-4, with D possibly matching TRBD1 (5 bases). Germline V lookup: CDR1 SGDLS, CDR2 YYNGEE. The ends were cut back, 3 bases at V and 4 bases at J, with 16 bases in the middle. The length of the CDR3 is 16 residues. CDR3 residues: CASSGGGGPLNEKLFF. The CDR3 DNA sequence: TGTGCCAGCAGCGGGGGGGGTGGCCCCCTTAATGAAAAACTGTTTTTT.

The chain is built from TRBV19 and TRBJ2-3; 10 nucleotides align to TRBD2. The CDR3 extends over 15 amino acids. The germline V gene encodes CDR1 LNHDA and CDR2 SQIVND (reference sequence). With V trimmed by 5 bases and J by 3 bases, 5 bases remained unmatched. Here the CDR3 reads CASSQASGSTDTQYF. The CDR3 nucleotides read TGTGCCAGTAGTCAGGCTAGCGGGAGTACAGATACGCAGTATTTT. Complete variable domain (other parts from reference TRBV19 and TRBJ2-3): DGGITQSPKYLFRKEGQNVTLSCEQNLNHDAMYWYRQDPGQGLRLIYYSQIVNDFQKGDIAEGYSVSREKKESFPLTVTSAQKNPTAFYLCASSQASGSTDTQYFGPGTRLTVL.

This rearrangement joins TRBV5-1 to TRBJ2-7, with 7 bases identical to TRBD1. Germline trimming cut 1 base from V and 0 bases from J; bases unmatched to any gene: 10. The CDR3 totals 17 residues. Germline CDR1 is SGHRS and CDR2 is YFSETQ. The CDR3 protein is CASSLFSQRTGSYEQYF. The CDR3 nucleotides read TGCGCCAGCAGCTTGTTTTCACAAAGGACAGGCTCCTACGAGCAGTACTTC.

The J gene is TRBJ2-5, the V gene TRBV5-8; D gene ambiguous. Trimming stripped 0 bases from V and 3 bases from J, with 6 bases between. CDR1 and CDR2 (germline): SGHTS, YDEGEE. The CDR3 sequence is 13 residues long. The CDR3 DNA reads as TGTGCCAGCAGCTTGGGAGGCGAAGAGACCCAGTACTTC. This encodes CASSLGGEETQYF.

V and J are TRBV6-5 and TRBJ1-5, with D possibly matching TRBD1 (6 bases). V lost 1 base and J lost 0, with 10 bases in between. Germline lookup yields CDR1 MNHEY and CDR2 SVGAGI. The CDR3 contains 16 residues. The CDR3 DNA reads TGTGCCAGCAGTTACTATGGCAGGGGTAGCAATCAGCCCCAGCATTTT. This codes for CASSYYGRGSNQPQHF.

There are a few counts of this clone. Germline is not matched at one junction end, which may reflect a read error. This chain links TRBV7-9 with TRBJ2-1; 11 positions match TRBD2. The CDR3 length is 15 residues. Germline V gives CDR1 SEHNR, CDR2 FQNEAQ (reference sequence). This CDR3 reads CSSSYSGGAGNEQFF. As DNA, the CDR3 is TGTTCCAGCAGCTATAGCGGGGGGGCGGGCAATGAGCAGTTCTTC.

The table lists this clone with a few counts. V and J are TRBV18 and TRBJ1-5; D call uncertain. V was cut by 6 bases and J by 5 bases, with 11 bases left in between. Looked up from germline, CDR1 is KGHSH and CDR2 is LQKENI. CDR3 length: 13 amino acids. CDR3 bases: TGTGCCAGCTCGCCTAAATCCGATCAGCCCCAGCATTTT. Residues: CASSPKSDQPQHF. The variable domain in full, with the rest retrieved from reference TRBV18 and TRBJ1-5, is NAGVMQNPRHLVRRRGQEARLRCSPMKGHSHVYWYRQLPEEGLKFMVYLQKENIIDESGMPKERFSAEFPKEGPSILRIQQVVRGDSAAYFCASSPKSDQPQHFGDGTRLSIL.

This clone was detected once. V and J are TRBV2 and TRBJ1-1; D gene unclear. This CDR3 is 14 amino acids long. V was cut by 4 bases and J by 1 base, with 10 bases left in between. Germline V CDR1 and CDR2: SNHLY, FYNNEI. The CDR3 nucleotides read TGTGCCAGCAGTGGTGTCGGGGAGAACACTGAAGCTTTCTTT. Its protein is CASSGVGENTEAFF. Combining the CDR3 with reference TRBV2 and TRBJ1-1 gives the whole variable domain EPEVTQTPSHQVTQMGQEVILRCVPISNHLYFYWYRQILGQKVEFLVSFYNNEISEKSEIFDDQFSVERPDGSNFTLKIRSTKLEDSAMYFCASSGVGENTEAFFGQGTRLTVV.

The V and J genes are TRBV28 and TRBJ1-1; D is unresolved. This CDR3 spans 14 amino acids. Per the germline V gene, CDR1 is MDHEN and CDR2 is SYDVKM. The V gene lost 3 bases and the J gene lost 1 base, with 9 bases spanning the gap. CDR3 in amino acids: CASSFLPPNTEAFF. CDR3 DNA sequence: TGTGCCAGCAGTTTTCTCCCCCCGAACACTGAAGCTTTCTTT.

The chain has TRBV7-7 and TRBJ2-3, with D possibly being TRBD2 (6 bases). V lost 5 bases, J lost 5 bases, and 11 bases lay in between. CDR1 is SSHAT, CDR2 FNYEAQ, per germline (reference sequence). The CDR3 consists of 13 residues. Here the CDR3 reads CASSPAGRDTQYF. CDR3 DNA: TGTGCCAGCAGCCCCGCGGGGCGAGATACGCAGTATTTT.

This chain links TRBV5-4 with TRBJ2-1; 10 nucleotides match TRBD1. Germline-derived CDR1 and CDR2 are SGHNT and YYREEE (reference sequence). The CDR3 consists of 14 residues. Trimming removed 4 bases from V and 14 bases from J; junction bases left unmatched: 12. The CDR3 DNA sequence: TGTGCCAGCAGCCTGACAGGGGGCGCTTATCGGGAGTTCTTC. Translated, it gives CASSLTGGAYREFF.

The gene calls are TRBV27 and TRBJ2-3; TRBD2 agrees at 7 bases. With 3 bases clipped from V and 3 bases from J, the junction kept 3 bases outside the gene matches. The length of the CDR3 is 14 residues. Germline V lookup: CDR1 MNHEY, CDR2 SMNVEV (reference sequence). The CDR3 loop reads CASSFTGGTDTQYF. CDR3 nucleotide sequence: TGTGCCAGCAGTTTCACCGGGGGGACAGATACGCAGTATTTT.

This clone was detected once. The chain links TRBV19 to TRBJ2-4; 9 positions match TRBD2. There are 18 residues in the CDR3. Looked up from germline, CDR1 is LNHDA and CDR2 is SQIVND (reference sequence). V trimming: 6 bases; J trimming: 1 base; junction bases outside the gene matches: 13. The CDR3 DNA is TGTGCCAGTAGGACGAAACCGGGGCTAGCGGGGGCCAAAAACATTCAGTACTTC. Translated, it gives CASRTKPGLAGAKNIQYF.

The V and J genes are TRBV19 and TRBJ1-5, with D hard to call. Germline CDR1 LNHDA, CDR2 SQIVND (reference sequence). This CDR3 is 13 amino acids long. V was cut by 4 bases and J by 5 bases, with 9 bases left in between. The CDR3 reads CASSSLQYQPQHF. CDR3 in DNA: TGTGCCAGTAGTAGCCTGCAGTATCAGCCCCAGCATTTT.

Here the CDR3 DNA reads TGTGCCAGCAGCAACCGACAGGGGGCTTTTGAAAAACTGTTTTTT. Amino acid sequence: CASSNRQGAFEKLFF. This sequence joins TRBV2 and TRBJ1-4, with TRBD1 matching over 10 bases. Germline CDR1 SNHLY, CDR2 FYNNEI. This CDR3 contains 15 residues. V lost 6 bases and J lost 7; bases outside the gene matches: 8.

V usage is TRBV7-2 and J usage is TRBJ1-3; TRBD1 aligns across 8 bases. This CDR3 has 16 residues. J was trimmed by 0 bases and V by 5 bases; bases with no gene match: 6. Germline V gives CDR1 SGHTA, CDR2 FQGNSA. The CDR3 sequence: CASSIGTGHSGNTIYF. The CDR3 DNA sequence: TGTGCCAGCAGCATAGGGACAGGCCACTCTGGAAACACCATATATTTT. The full variable domain, in which reference TRBV7-2 and TRBJ1-3 provide the parts outside the CDR3, is GAGVSQSPSNKVTEKGKDVELRCDPISGHTALYWYRQSLGQGLEFLIYFQGNSAPDKSGLPSDRFSAERTGGSVSTLTIQRTQQEDSAVYLCASSIGTGHSGNTIYFGEGSWLTVV.

This clone has a handful of counts. The gene calls are TRBV5-6 and TRBJ2-6; the match to TRBD2 covers 9 bases. CDR3 size: 19 residues. In germline, CDR1 is SGHDT, CDR2 YYEEEE. V lost 6 bases to trimming and J lost 0 bases; unmatched junction nucleotides: 13. As DNA, the CDR3 is TGTGCCAGCACCTATCGTCGAGCGGGAGGCTACTCTGGGGCCAACGTCCTGACTTTC. Residues: CASTYRRAGGYSGANVLTF.